These 3 T cell receptor beta chains came from one sample sequenced in a study of tissue T cells after allogeneic stem cell transplantation. Data came from immunoSEQ multiplex PCR; TCRdb stores just in-frame clones and leaves some out. The sample yields 7,000 to 9,500 clones, 35% to 40% seen once. Time point specified: mouse harvest day 14 after allogeneic transplant. Mouse grafts combined 10^7 T-cell-depleted bone marrow cells with 10^6 splenic CD5+ T cells. Material: skin. These receptors all come from a female BALB/c mouse given C57BL/6 T cells with graft-versus-host disease after an allogeneic hematopoietic cell transplant.

By share of the sample, this clone is medium-sized (0.01 to 0.1%). Gene names refer to mouse genes. The read ends 1 residue early relative to the CDR3; the germline J gene fills the gap. V and J are TRBV5 and TRBJ2-2; weak D call: TRBD2 (6 bases). This CDR3 is built from 15 residues. V lost 1 base, J lost 0 bases, and 6 bases lay in between. Germline V CDR1 and CDR2: LGHNA, YNLKQL (reference sequence). The CDR3 DNA, read in part, is TGTGCCAGCAGCCAAGGGACTGCAAACACCGGGCAGCTCTAC. Amino acids: CASSQGTANTGQLY. The whole CDR3 sequence is CASSQGTANTGQLYF.

Worth noting for this clone: The gene symbols are mouse symbols. Read data end 1 residue before the CDR3 end; the end is taken from the germline J gene. J is TRBJ1-3 and V is TRBV26, with D tentatively TRBD1 (6 bases). Germline assignment: CDR1 KGHPV and CDR2 FQNQEV (reference sequence). V was shortened by 4 bases and J by 0 bases, with 7 bases between the two germline ends. This CDR3 has 14 amino acids. CDR3 region: CASSQQGSGNTLYF. CDR3 DNA, as far as it was read: TGTGCCAGCAGTCAACAGGGTTCTGGAAATACGCTCTAT. The whole variable domain, filled in from reference TRBV26 and TRBJ1-3, reads NSKVIQTPRYLVKGQGQKAKMRCIPEKGHPVVFWYQQNKNNEFKFLINFQNQEVLQQIDMTEKRFSAECPSNSPCSLEIQSSEAGDSALYLCASSQQGSGNTLYFGEGSRLIVV.

This clone is categorized as medium-sized. Mouse gene names apply. Read coverage stops 1 residue before the CDR3 terminus; the germline J gene supplies the remainder. The chain employs TRBV23 and TRBJ2-3; the DNA was not compared with TRBD1, the D call given in the table. The germline CDR1 and CDR2 sequences are KGHTA and FQNQQP. The CDR3 loop spans 13 amino acids. The sequenced part of the CDR3 DNA is TGCTCCAGCAGTCAACAGGGTGCAGAAACGCTGTAT. Residues: CSSSQQGAETLY. The whole CDR3 sequence reads CSSSQQGAETLYF.